The clone carrying this T cell receptor beta chain showed up just a few times. Its antigen is as yet unknown. J gave up 6 bases and V 5 bases, and 3 bases lay outside the gene matches. The CDR3 length is 12 residues. Germline V gene data show CDR1 as SNHLY and CDR2 as FYNNEI. TCRdb re-derived calls from the RACE reads in MiXCR, one entry per CDR3 protein. The sample consists of under 130,000 distinct CDR3 sequences, nearly 35% of them appearing once. These data come from a study of human T cells and chemical hapten exposure. About the research overall: Mainly, slight library volume differences in the pool made TCR yields vary. The study's findings and limits: Large CDR3 similarity clusters arose significantly more often from expanded TCRs than from controls.

Time point described: patch test 3, about 24 weeks after DPC sensitization. Stated treatment: therapeutic diphenylcyclopropenone sensitization with weekly scalp DPC. The sample was whole blood, taken in connection with sensitization to the hapten diphenylcyclopropenone (DPC). This rearrangement joins TRBV2 to TRBJ2-7; 8 nucleotides agree with TRBD2. The sequence derives from a man between 40 and 49 years old with alopecia areata. Some clones in this sample may be carry-over from other donors' samples. Written as DNA, the CDR3 is TGTGCCAGCAGTCTAGCGGGTTCCGAGCAGTACTTC. This sequence encodes CASSLAGSEQYF.